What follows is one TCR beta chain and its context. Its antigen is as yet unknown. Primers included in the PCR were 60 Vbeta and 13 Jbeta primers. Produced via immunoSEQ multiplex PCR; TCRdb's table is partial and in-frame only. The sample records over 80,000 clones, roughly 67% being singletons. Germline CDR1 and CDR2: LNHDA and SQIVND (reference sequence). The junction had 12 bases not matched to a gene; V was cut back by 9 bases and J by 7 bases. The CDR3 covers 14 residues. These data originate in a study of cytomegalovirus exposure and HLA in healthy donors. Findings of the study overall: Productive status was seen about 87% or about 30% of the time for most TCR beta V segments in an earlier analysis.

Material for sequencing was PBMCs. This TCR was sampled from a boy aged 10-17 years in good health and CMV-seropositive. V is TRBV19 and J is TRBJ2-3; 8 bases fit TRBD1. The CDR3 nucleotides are TGTGCCAGCGGGCAGGGGGCGGCCCGAAATACGCAGTATTTT. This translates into CASGQGAARNTQYF.